These 10 T cell receptor beta chains came from one sample sequenced in a study of PD-L1 blockade in urothelial cancer. Repertoires were generated with immunoSEQ multiplex PCR, while TCRdb's copy carries only in-frame clones and drops some. The sample contains about 30,000 clones, 80% to 90% of which appear only once. This specimen consisted of PBMCs, obtained around atezolizumab (anti-PD-L1) treatment. The receptors shown here come from a man between 50 and 59 years old with urothelial cancer.

V is TRBV29-1 and J is TRBJ1-2; D is unresolved. CDR1 SQVTM and CDR2 ANQGSEA come from the germline V gene. The CDR3 sequence is 11 residues long. With 4 bases removed from V and 7 bases from J, the gap between germline ends came to 10 bases. The CDR3 bases are TGCAGCGTTGTGCAGTATGCTGGCTACACCTTC. Its protein is CSVVQYAGYTF.

The rearrangement links TRBV4-1 to TRBJ2-7, with 8 nucleotides matching TRBD1. Trimming at V came to 0 bases and at J to 2 bases, leaving 6 bases not matched to a gene. CDR3 size: 16 residues. Germline V gene sequence: CDR1 MGHRA, CDR2 YSYEKL. CDR3 DNA: TGCGCCAGCAGCCAAGACCTAAGCAGGGGGCCCTACGAGCAGTACTTC. Translated: CASSQDLSRGPYEQYF.

This chain links TRBV5-1 with TRBJ1-3; D is unresolved. This CDR3 has 16 amino acids. Germline CDR1 SGHRS, CDR2 YFSETQ. Trimming left V 4 bases short and J 2 bases short, with 16 bases between. The DNA for the CDR3 is TGCGCCAGCAGCATTTCCCCTGGCGGTCCTGGAAACACCATATATTTT. Its translation is CASSISPGGPGNTIYF.

The chain couples TRBV28 to TRBJ1-5; D may be TRBD1 (6 bases). CDR1 and CDR2 from the germline V gene are MDHEN and SYDVKM. The CDR3 runs 12 residues. The V and J ends lost 7 bases and 6 bases respectively, with 10 bases between them. CDR3 residues: CASTLTGQPQHF. CDR3 DNA sequence: TGTGCCAGCACCCTGACAGGTCAGCCCCAGCATTTT.

This clone was recorded only once. This sequence joins TRBV9 and TRBJ2-5, with D maybe TRBD2 (5 bases). The CDR3 spans 13 residues. V lost 3 bases to trimming and J lost 3 bases, with 9 bases between them. Germline CDR1 reads SGDLS; CDR2 reads YYNGEE. In DNA, the CDR3 is TGTGCCAGCAGCGGTCTGAGGGAAGAGACCCAGTACTTC. Translated: CASSGLREETQYF.

This clone was seen more than once but under ten times. The CDR3 region is CASSATRIGGEQFF. The CDR3 DNA reads TGTGCCAGCAGCGCGACTAGGATAGGTGGTGAGCAGTTCTTC. The gene calls are TRBV9 and TRBJ2-1; possibly TRBD2 for D (6 bases). This CDR3 region has 14 residues. Germline values: CDR1 SGDLS, CDR2 YYNGEE. V was cut by 3 bases and J by 9 bases, with 16 bases left in between.

The gene calls are TRBV30 and TRBJ1-2, with TRBD1 identical over 8 bases. Germline lookup yields CDR1 GTSNPN and CDR2 SVGIG (reference sequence). The CDR3 is made up of 14 amino acids. V gave up 2 bases and J gave up 4 bases; unmatched junction bases: 6. The CDR3 nucleotides are TGTGCCTGGAGTAAAGGACAGGGCTCCTATGGCTACACCTTC. Its translation: CAWSKGQGSYGYTF. Full variable domain (missing parts from reference TRBV30 and TRBJ1-2): SQTIHQWPATLVQPVGSPLSLECTVEGTSNPNLYWYRQAAGRGLQLLFYSVGIGQISSEVPQNLSASRPQDRQFILSSKKLLLSDSGFYLCAWSKGQGSYGYTFGSGTRLTVV.

The J gene is TRBJ1-2, the V gene TRBV6-5, with D possibly TRBD1 on 5 matching bases. Germline CDR1 is MNHEY and CDR2 is SVGAGI. The V and J ends lost 2 bases and 8 bases respectively, with 12 bases between them. This CDR3 comprises 13 residues. The CDR3 nucleotides are TGTGCCAGCAGTTACGGGGCAGGGCTCGGCTACACCTTC. Translating gives CASSYGAGLGYTF.

The gene calls are TRBV4-1 and TRBJ2-5; D unclear. The V gene lost 2 bases and the J gene lost 2 bases, with 12 bases spanning the gap. The germline V gene has CDR1 MGHRA and CDR2 YSYEKL. The length of the CDR3 is 15 residues. The CDR3 loop is CASSQSPSGQETQYF. The DNA of the CDR3 is TGCGCCAGCAGCCAAAGCCCGTCCGGGCAAGAGACCCAGTACTTC.

The genes are TRBV5-6 and TRBJ2-7; TRBD2 matches 15 bases. CDR1 SGHDT and CDR2 YYEEEE come from the germline V gene. This CDR3 has 17 residues. V trimming: 3 bases; J trimming: 1 base; junction bases outside the gene matches: 5. The CDR3 DNA follows: TGTGCCAGCAGCTCACGGGGACTAGCGGGAGGTTCCTACGAGCAGTACTTC. Protein: CASSSRGLAGGSYEQYF. Complete variable domain (other parts from reference TRBV5-6 and TRBJ2-7): DAGVTQSPTHLIKTRGQQVTLRCSPKSGHDTVSWYQQALGQGPQFIFQYYEEEERQRGNFPDRFSGHQFPNYSSELNVNALLLGDSALYLCASSSRGLAGGSYEQYFGPGTRLTVT.